This TCR beta chain was sequenced for a study of regulatory and conventional T cells in RAG deficiency. Study-wide findings and caveats: Control T-cell subsets had markedly higher Shannon entropy and lower Simpson indices than RAG-deficient patients. Treg unique TCR beta sequences were approximately 100-fold fewer in Omenn syndrome and CID/AS patients than controls.

Measured with immunoSEQ multiplex PCR; TCRdb has only the in-frame clones, and not every one. The table shows 30,000 to 40,000 clones, with 75% to 90% occurring only once. As concerns this clone: Its antigen is undetermined.

V gave up 3 bases and J gave up 1 base, with 11 bases separating them. CDR1 and CDR2 (germline): MNHNS, SASEGT. The CDR3 consists of 15 residues. These data were also filed under a second study, of regulatory T cells. That work contributes: Primers: 52 TRBV forward and 13 TRBJ reverse.

J is TRBJ2-3 and V is TRBV6-1; maybe TRBD1 (6 bases). The sample was CD8+ T cells sorted from blood. The sequence derives from a human donor in good health. The CDR3 DNA is TGTGCCAGCAGTGAGTATCACAGGGGCACAGATACGCAGTATTTT. This codes for CASSEYHRGTDTQYF.